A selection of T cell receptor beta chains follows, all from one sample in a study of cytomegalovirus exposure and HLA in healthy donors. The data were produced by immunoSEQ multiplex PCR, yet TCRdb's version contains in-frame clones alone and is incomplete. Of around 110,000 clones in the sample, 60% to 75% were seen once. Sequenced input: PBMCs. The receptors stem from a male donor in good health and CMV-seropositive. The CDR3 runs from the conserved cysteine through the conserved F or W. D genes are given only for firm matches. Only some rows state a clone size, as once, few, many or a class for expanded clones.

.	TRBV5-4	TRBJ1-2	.	TGTGCCAGCAGCTTAGATCTGGGGCTGGACTATGGCTACACCTTC	CASSLDLGLDYGYTF
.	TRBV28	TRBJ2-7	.	TGTGCCAGCAGTTTAAGGGGGGGTGGGAGATCCTACGAGCAGTACTTC	CASSLRGGGRSYEQYF
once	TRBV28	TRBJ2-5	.	TGTGCCACACAATTCGCGGTTCAAGAGACCCAGTACTTC	CATQFAVQETQYF
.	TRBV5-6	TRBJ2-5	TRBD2	TGTGCCAGCAGCGACGCTCTAGCGGGGGGGCTTGAGACCCAGTACTTC	CASSDALAGGLETQYF
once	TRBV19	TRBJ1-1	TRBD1	TGTGCCAGTAGAGCGGGACAGGGCAACTCGCTGAACACTGAAGCTTTCTTT	CASRAGQGNSLNTEAFF
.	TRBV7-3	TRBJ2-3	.	TGTGCCAGCAGCTTAAACAGCCCAGCGGCGATGGGTACGCAGTATTTT	CASSLNSPAAMGTQYF
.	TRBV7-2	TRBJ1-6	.	TGTGCCAGCAGCTTAGTGAGACAGAATTCACCCCTCCACTTT	CASSLVRQNSPLHF
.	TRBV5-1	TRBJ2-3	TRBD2	TGCGCCAGCAGCTCCGGACTAGCGCAGTATTTT	CASSSGLAQYF
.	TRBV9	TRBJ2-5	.	TGTGCCAGCAGCGCCGGAGGAAGCGGTGAGCGGACCCAGTACTTC	CASSAGGSGERTQYF
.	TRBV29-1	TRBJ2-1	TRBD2	TGCAGCGTTGAGATAGGTACCGGGACTAATTTCAATGAGCAGTTCTTC	CSVEIGTGTNFNEQFF
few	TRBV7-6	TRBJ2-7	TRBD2	TGTGCCAGCAGCTGGGGACTAGCGGGAGGGGGCGAGCAGTACTTC	CASSWGLAGGGEQYF
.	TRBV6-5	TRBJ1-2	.	TGTGCCAGCAGTTACGAGGGGACATCGGACTATGGCTACACCTTC	CASSYEGTSDYGYTF
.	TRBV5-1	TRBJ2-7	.	TGCGCCAGCAGGTCCTCCCGGGACACCCCGTCCCCGCCCTACGAGCAGTACTTC	CASRSSRDTPSPPYEQYF
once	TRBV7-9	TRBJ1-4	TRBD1	TGTGCCAGCAGCCCCAGGACAGGGTCTACGGAAAAACTGTTTTTT	CASSPRTGSTEKLFF
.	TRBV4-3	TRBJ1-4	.	TGCGCCAGCAGCCAAGTAACAGCCCCTAATGAAAAACTGTTTTTT	CASSQVTAPNEKLFF
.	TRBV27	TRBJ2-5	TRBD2	TGTGCCAGCAGTTTATACCCTAGCGGGGGGACTTCTCAAGTTACCCAGTACTTC	CASSLYPSGGTSQVTQYF
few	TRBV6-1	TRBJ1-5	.	TGTGCCAGCAGTCAGGGGATCCCTCCCCAGCATTTT	CASSQGIPPQHF
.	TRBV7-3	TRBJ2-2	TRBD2	TGTGCCAGCAGCTTCACCGGGACTAGTCCCGGGGAGCTGTTTTTT	CASSFTGTSPGELFF
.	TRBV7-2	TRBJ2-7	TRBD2	TGTGCCAGCTCCGTCAGGACTAGCGGCTACGAGCAGTACTTC	CASSVRTSGYEQYF
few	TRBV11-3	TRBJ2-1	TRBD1	TGTGCCAGCAGCTTAGGACAGGGGAGTTACAATGAGCAGTTCTTC	CASSLGQGSYNEQFF
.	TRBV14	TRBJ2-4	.	TGTGCCAGCAGCCAAGATACTCGGGGGATGGCCAAAAACATTCAGTACTTC	CASSQDTRGMAKNIQYF
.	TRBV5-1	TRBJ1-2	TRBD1	TGCGCCAGCAGCTGGGGAACGGGACAGGTCTATGGCTACACCTTC	CASSWGTGQVYGYTF
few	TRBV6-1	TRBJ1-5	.	TGTGCCAGCAGTGTAAAGCGGGGGAGCAATCAGCCCCAGCATTTT	CASSVKRGSNQPQHF
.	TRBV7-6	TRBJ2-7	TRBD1	TGTGCCAGCAGCTTAGCCGGGACAGGGTACTACGAGCAGTACTTC	CASSLAGTGYYEQYF
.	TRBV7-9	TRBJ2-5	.	TGTTCCAGCAGCTCACAGGGAGAGACCCAGTACTTC	CSSSSQGETQYF
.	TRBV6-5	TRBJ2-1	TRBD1	TGTGCCAGCAGTTACTCGCCGGCAGGGGGCACGGGTGAGCAGTTCTTC	CASSYSPAGGTGEQFF